What follows are 5 T cell receptor beta chains derived from one specimen sequenced in a study of T cells in Graves' hyperthyroidism and ophthalmopathy. RNA transcripts gave rise to amplified TCR beta CDR3 regions. An initial round of RT-PCR targeting the TCR CDR3 relied on the HTBI primer set. From the multiplex PCR reads, TCRdb called clonotypes with MiXCR, one entry per CDR3 protein. Of roughly 180,000 distinct CDR3 sequences in the sample, roughly 10% were seen once. Sequenced sample: blood. Receptor source: a woman between 18 and 29 years old with Graves' hyperthyroidism that later progressed to Graves' ophthalmopathy.

The sample holds many counts of this clonotype. This rearrangement joins TRBV4-1 to TRBJ2-7; D is uncertain. Germline V gives CDR1 MGHRA, CDR2 YSYEKL. The CDR3 runs to 14 residues. Trimming removed 4 bases from V and 2 bases from J, with 12 bases in between. CDR3 nucleotide sequence: TGCGCCAGCAGCCCTGGCGTCCGAACCTACGAGCAGTACTTC. This encodes CASSPGVRTYEQYF.

This clonotype was observed a few times. V gene TRBV6-1 combines with J gene TRBJ2-2; D not resolved. Germline values: CDR1 MNHNS, CDR2 SASEGT. The V end lost 7 bases, the J end lost 7 bases, and 10 bases lay between the germline ends. The CDR3 is 12 residues long. The CDR3 nucleotides read TGTGCCAGCAAGGTGGCAGGCGGGGAGCTGTTTTTT. Protein: CASKVAGGELFF.

In its sample, this clonotype was seen many times. This sequence joins TRBV12-3 or TRBV12-4 and TRBJ2-1, with D maybe TRBD2 (6 bases). V gave up 3 bases and J gave up 3 bases, with 12 bases separating them. This CDR3 contains 15 residues. The CDR3 protein is CASSLAGPDYNEQFF. The DNA of the CDR3 is TGTGCCAGCAGTTTGGCGGGACCAGACTACAATGAGCAGTTCTTC.

There are many counts of this clonotype. The chain employs TRBV28 and TRBJ1-1; D unclear. The CDR3 consists of 12 residues. The V end was cut by 8 bases, the J end by 5 bases, with 12 bases between. Germline loops: CDR1 MDHEN, CDR2 SYDVKM. CDR3 bases: TGTGCCAGCTCTTGGGTTATGACTGAAGCTTTCTTT. Translation gives CASSWVMTEAFF.

Many counts were recorded for this clonotype. The chain combines TRBV10-3 with TRBJ2-7, with 8 bases lining up with TRBD2. CDR1 is ENHRY and CDR2 is SYGVKD in the germline V gene. J gave up 6 bases and V 3 bases, and 13 bases lay outside the gene matches. The CDR3 length is 16 residues. Here the CDR3 reads CAISDGGGPLSFEQYF. As DNA, the CDR3 is TGTGCCATCAGTGACGGGGGGGGCCCACTCTCTTTCGAGCAGTACTTC.